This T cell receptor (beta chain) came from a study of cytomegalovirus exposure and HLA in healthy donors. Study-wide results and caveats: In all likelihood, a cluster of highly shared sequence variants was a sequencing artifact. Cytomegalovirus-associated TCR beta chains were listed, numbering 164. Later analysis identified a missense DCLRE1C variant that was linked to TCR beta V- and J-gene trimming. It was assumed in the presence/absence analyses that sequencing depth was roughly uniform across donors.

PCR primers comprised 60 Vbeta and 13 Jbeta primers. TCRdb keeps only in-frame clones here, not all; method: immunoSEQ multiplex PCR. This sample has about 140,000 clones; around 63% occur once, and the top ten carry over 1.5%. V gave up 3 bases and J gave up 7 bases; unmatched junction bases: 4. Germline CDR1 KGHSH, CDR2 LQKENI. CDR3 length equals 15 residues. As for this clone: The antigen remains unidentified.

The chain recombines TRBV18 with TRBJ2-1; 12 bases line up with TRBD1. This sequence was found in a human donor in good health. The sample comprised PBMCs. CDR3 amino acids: CASSPGTGGWNEQFF. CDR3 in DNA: TGTGCCAGCTCACCTGGGACAGGGGGCTGGAATGAGCAGTTCTTC.